Listed here are 27 T cell receptor beta chains from one sample, sequenced in a study of vaccination and CD4 T cells after COVID-19. At the Johns Hopkins FTIC core, DNA taken from cultured CD4+ T cells was sequenced by way of the Oncomine TCR Beta short-read assay. TCRdb ran MiXCR on the PCR reads and lists one entry per CDR3 protein. The sample yields 10,000 to 15,000 distinct CDR3 sequences, roughly 72% seen once. Their recognized antigens are unknown. The treatment was: roughly 10-day PBMC culture with coronavirus spike peptide pools or control peptides (ViraFEST assay). Here the sequenced sample was CD4+ T cells from blood, cultured in vitro, taken after SARS-CoV-2 vaccination. The receptors were sampled from a human donor who received a COVID-19 vaccine.

The chain recombines TRBV7-8 with TRBJ2-5; no firm D call. This CDR3 spans 16 amino acids. Germline CDR1 is SGHVS and CDR2 is FQNEAQ. V was clipped by 6 bases and J by 3 bases, with 20 bases between them. Here the CDR3 reads CASRSSPYTWEETQYF. CDR3 sequence (DNA): TGTGCCAGCAGATCCAGTCCGTATACGTGGGAAGAGACCCAGTACTTC. Supplemented by reference TRBV7-8 and TRBJ2-5, the full variable domain reads GAGVSQSPRYKVAKRGQDVALRCDPISGHVSLFWYQQALGQGPEFLTYFQNEAQLDKSGLPSDRFFAERPEGSVSTLKIQRTQQEDSAVYLCASRSSPYTWEETQYFGPGTRLLVL.

V is TRBV30 and J is TRBJ2-3, with 8 bases fitting TRBD2. Germline trimming cut 3 bases from V and 5 bases from J; bases unmatched to any gene: 4. The length of the CDR3 is 13 residues. Per germline, CDR1 GTSNPN and CDR2 SVGIG (reference sequence). The CDR3 here is CAWSGGAKDTQYF. The CDR3 DNA is TGTGCCTGGAGCGGGGGGGCAAAAGATACGCAGTATTTT.

In DNA form, the CDR3 reads TGTGCCAGCAGCGGAGGGACTAGCGGACGCACAGATACGCAGTATTTT. Residues: CASSGGTSGRTDTQYF. The chain links TRBV11-3 to TRBJ2-3, with TRBD2 identical over 11 bases. The V gene end was trimmed by 5 bases and the J gene end by 1 base; junction bases not matched to a gene: 5. Germline V gene sequence: CDR1 SGHNT, CDR2 YENEEA. CDR3 size: 16 residues.

The sample holds a few counts of this clonotype. The chain has TRBV20-1 and TRBJ1-5; TRBD1 matches at 9 bases. This CDR3 region has 16 residues. Germline V gene lookup returns CDR1 DFQATT and CDR2 SNEGSKA (reference sequence). The V and J ends lost 1 base and 6 bases, in that order; junction bases with no gene match: 10. In nucleotides, the CDR3 is TGCAGTGCTAGAGCCGCCGGGACAGGGTTCAGTCAGCCCCAGCATTTT. Translated, it gives CSARAAGTGFSQPQHF.

This chain's CDR3 is CASSIGPGQGAPYTGELFF. CDR3 coding DNA: TGTGCCAGTAGTATAGGTCCAGGGCAGGGGGCTCCTTACACCGGGGAGCTGTTTTTT. V and J are TRBV19 and TRBJ2-2, with TRBD1 identical over 8 bases. J gave up 3 bases and V 1 base, and 13 bases lay outside the gene matches. Germline CDR1 is LNHDA and CDR2 is SQIVND (reference sequence). The CDR3 totals 19 residues.

The chain has TRBV12-3 or TRBV12-4 and TRBJ1-2; D gene unclear. This CDR3 has 13 residues. V was clipped by 2 bases and J by 4 bases, with 8 bases between them. This CDR3 is CASSLRQSYGYTF. DNA of the CDR3: TGTGCCAGCAGTTTAAGGCAGAGCTATGGCTACACCTTC.

V gene TRBV30 combines with J gene TRBJ2-4, with 9 positions matching TRBD2. CDR3 length equals 17 residues. CDR1 and CDR2 (germline): GTSNPN, SVGIG (reference sequence). J gave up 3 bases and V 1 base, and 10 bases lay outside the gene matches. DNA for the CDR3: TGTGCCTGGAGTGGGGTAGCGGGGGACCGGGTCAAAAACATTCAGTACTTC. Protein product: CAWSGVAGDRVKNIQYF.

This clonotype was detected only a few times. V is TRBV15 and J is TRBJ2-2, with D perhaps matching TRBD1 or TRBD2 (6 bases each). This CDR3 is built from 17 residues. Germline V gene data show CDR1 as LNHNV and CDR2 as YYDKDF (reference sequence). The V gene lost 3 bases and the J gene lost 6 bases, with 20 bases spanning the gap. The CDR3 is CATSSHDRGARAGELFF. The DNA of the CDR3 is TGTGCCACCAGCAGCCACGATAGGGGGGCGAGGGCCGGGGAGCTGTTTTTT.

This clonotype was recorded once. This sequence joins TRBV2 and TRBJ2-2, with D unclear. The V gene's germline CDR1 is SNHLY and CDR2 FYNNEI. Trimming took off 1 base at V and 6 bases at J, with 6 bases between the two ends. The CDR3 is made up of 13 amino acids. The CDR3 sequence: CASSEGKAGELFF. CDR3 bases: TGTGCCAGCAGTGAAGGGAAGGCCGGGGAGCTGTTTTTT.

The chain joins TRBV6-1 to TRBJ1-6, with 9 bases identical to TRBD1. The CDR3 is 18 amino acids. J gave up 6 bases and V 6 bases, and 15 bases lay outside the gene matches. Germline V gene sequence: CDR1 MNHNS, CDR2 SASEGT. Here the CDR3 reads CASSPGNRGRLGNSPLHF. The CDR3 nucleotides read TGTGCCAGCAGCCCTGGAAACAGGGGGCGGTTAGGTAATTCACCCCTCCACTTT.

This sequence joins TRBV4-2 and TRBJ1-3; D gene ambiguous. Germline V gene sequence: CDR1 LGHNA, CDR2 YNFKEQ. This CDR3 comprises 13 residues. Trimming removed 0 bases from V and 4 bases from J, with 4 bases in between. CDR3 residues: CASSQDQGNTIYF. DNA for the CDR3: TGTGCCAGCAGCCAAGATCAAGGAAACACCATATATTTT.

The chain recombines TRBV7-8 with TRBJ2-7, with a weak D call TRBD2 (6 bases). The CDR3 extends over 15 amino acids. The germline V gene encodes CDR1 SGHVS and CDR2 FQNEAQ. V dropped 0 bases and J dropped 3 bases, with 12 bases sitting between them. CDR3 in DNA: TGTGCCAGCAGCTTAGCGAGACTAGTAGGCTACGAGCAGTACTTC. It encodes CASSLARLVGYEQYF. Drawing the rest from reference TRBV7-8 and TRBJ2-7, the complete variable domain is GAGVSQSPRYKVAKRGQDVALRCDPISGHVSLFWYQQALGQGPEFLTYFQNEAQLDKSGLPSDRFFAERPEGSVSTLKIQRTQQEDSAVYLCASSLARLVGYEQYFGPGTRLTVT.

This clonotype showed up just a few times. V usage is TRBV7-8 and J usage is TRBJ1-2, with D uncertain. CDR3 length: 11 amino acids. CDR1 is SGHVS and CDR2 is FQNEAQ in the germline V gene. The V end lost 8 bases, the J end lost 5 bases, and 9 bases lay between the germline ends. CDR3 in amino acids: CASRLPYGYTF. CDR3 DNA: TGTGCCAGCCGATTGCCTTATGGCTACACCTTC.

The J gene is TRBJ1-5, the V gene TRBV20-1; TRBD1 matches at 10 bases. The CDR3 has 15 amino acids. CDR1 is DFQATT and CDR2 is SNEGSKA in the germline V gene (reference sequence). V lost 0 bases to trimming and J lost 8 bases; unmatched junction nucleotides: 7. The CDR3 nucleotides are TGCAGTGCTAGAGAAGGGACAGGGGAGCGAGAGCCCCAGCATTTT. Translated, it gives CSAREGTGEREPQHF.

This rearrangement joins TRBV18 to TRBJ2-3; a weak D match, TRBD1 (6 bases). Per germline, CDR1 KGHSH and CDR2 LQKENI. V dropped 6 bases and J dropped 4 bases, with 14 bases sitting between them. The CDR3 runs to 14 residues. In DNA, the CDR3 is TGTGCCAGCTCCGGGGTAAGGGGGTCAGATACGCAGTATTTT. It is translated as CASSGVRGSDTQYF.

This clonotype was observed a single time. The chain has TRBV19 and TRBJ1-2; D is unclear. Trimming removed 5 bases at V and 4 bases at J, with 14 bases between. Germline values: CDR1 LNHDA, CDR2 SQIVND (reference sequence). This CDR3 is 14 amino acids long. CDR3 DNA sequence: TGTGCCAGTAGTCCGAGGAGGGCTGGCTATGGCTACACCTTC. It codes for CASSPRRAGYGYTF.

This clonotype was counted once. The chain joins TRBV30 to TRBJ1-4; tentatively, D is TRBD1 (6 bases). Germline V gene lookup returns CDR1 GTSNPN and CDR2 SVGIG (reference sequence). V lost 0 bases, J lost 8 bases, and 7 bases lay in between. This CDR3 is 12 amino acids long. CDR3 loop: CAWSVQGEKLFF. The CDR3 DNA follows: TGTGCCTGGAGTGTTCAGGGGGAAAAACTGTTTTTT. Full variable domain (outside the CDR3, taken from reference TRBV30 and TRBJ1-4): SQTIHQWPATLVQPVGSPLSLECTVEGTSNPNLYWYRQAAGRGLQLLFYSVGIGQISSEVPQNLSASRPQDRQFILSSKKLLLSDSGFYLCAWSVQGEKLFFGSGTQLSVL.

This sequence joins TRBV24-1 and TRBJ2-7; maybe TRBD1 (5 bases). The CDR3 totals 17 residues. Per germline, CDR1 KGHDR and CDR2 SFDVKD. Trimming left V 0 bases short and J 0 bases short, with 14 bases between. As DNA, the CDR3 is TGTGCCACCAGTGATTTGAGGGTGCCAGGGTGCTCCTACGAGCAGTACTTC. This encodes CATSDLRVPGCSYEQYF.

The chain carries TRBV20-1 and TRBJ2-1; D is unclear. Germline assignment: CDR1 DFQATT and CDR2 SNEGSKA (reference sequence). The germline V and J ends were trimmed by 6 bases and 0 bases, with 12 bases remaining between them. The CDR3 sequence is 14 residues long. CDR3 amino acids: CSASGTSSYNEQFF. Written as DNA, the CDR3 is TGCAGTGCCTCGGGCACCTCCTCCTACAATGAGCAGTTCTTC.

This clonotype was seen once. V is TRBV19 and J is TRBJ2-2, with a possible D match to TRBD1 (6 bases). Trimming took 5 bases from V and 0 from J, leaving 7 bases between them. The germline gives CDR1 LNHDA, CDR2 SQIVND (reference sequence). This CDR3 is built from 14 residues. CDR3 residues: CASSGGANTGELFF. CDR3 coding DNA: TGTGCCAGTAGTGGGGGCGCGAACACCGGGGAGCTGTTTTTT.

V and J are TRBV27 and TRBJ2-3, with D perhaps being TRBD1 or TRBD2 (5 bases each). The CDR3 contains 13 residues. Germline V gives CDR1 MNHEY, CDR2 SMNVEV (reference sequence). V was pared by 6 bases and J by 4 bases, with 11 bases between. Here the CDR3 DNA reads TGTGCCAGCAGATGGGACGTCTCAGATACGCAGTATTTT. Residues: CASRWDVSDTQYF.

The CDR3 nucleotides are TGTGCCTGGACGGGGCAAGAGACCCAGTACTTC. This encodes CAWTGQETQYF. The chain links TRBV30 to TRBJ2-5, with D possibly matching TRBD2 (5 bases). V dropped 4 bases and J dropped 2 bases, with 5 bases sitting between them. The CDR3 length is 11 residues. CDR1 and CDR2 from the germline V gene are GTSNPN and SVGIG (reference sequence).

This clonotype was observed a handful of times. This chain links TRBV5-1 with TRBJ1-6; D not resolved. V lost 2 bases to trimming and J lost 10 bases, with 7 bases between them. The CDR3 has 12 amino acids. Germline V gene data show CDR1 as SGHRS and CDR2 as YFSETQ. The CDR3 sequence: CASSLGASPLHF. CDR3 nucleotides: TGCGCCAGCAGCTTAGGAGCCTCACCCCTCCACTTT.

This sequence joins TRBV6-1 and TRBJ1-3, with TRBD1 matching 9 bases. This CDR3 region has 16 residues. Germline V gene sequence: CDR1 MNHNS, CDR2 SASEGT. V trimming: 3 bases; J trimming: 3 bases; junction bases outside the gene matches: 6. The chain's CDR3 is CASSETGGMDGNTIYF. Here the CDR3 DNA reads TGTGCCAGCAGTGAGACAGGGGGAATGGATGGAAACACCATATATTTT.

This clonotype was seen a few times. The rearrangement links TRBV5-1 to TRBJ2-5; tentatively, D is TRBD2 (6 bases). Germline V gene sequence: CDR1 SGHRS, CDR2 YFSETQ. V dropped 0 bases and J dropped 3 bases, with 18 bases sitting between them. The CDR3 has 17 amino acids. CDR3 bases: TGCGCCAGCAGCTTGGATTTTCACGGGGGAATTGAAGAGACCCAGTACTTC. It codes for CASSLDFHGGIEETQYF.

In this sample, this clonotype is large. The J gene is TRBJ1-2, the V gene TRBV20-1, with D possibly matching TRBD1 (6 bases). V was trimmed by 6 bases and J by 2 bases, leaving 13 bases between them. The CDR3 length is 13 residues. From germline, CDR1 is DFQATT and CDR2 SNEGSKA (reference sequence). The CDR3 nucleotides read TGCAGTGCACAGGGACCAACGAACTATGGCTACACCTTC. Its translation is CSAQGPTNYGYTF.

The chain carries TRBV27 and TRBJ2-1, with D maybe TRBD1 (6 bases). The V gene lost 10 bases and the J gene lost 2 bases, with 18 bases spanning the gap. Germline lookup yields CDR1 MNHEY and CDR2 SMNVEV (reference sequence). This CDR3 region has 15 residues. In DNA form, the CDR3 reads TGTGCCACCTCCACTGGGGGCGCGACCTACAATGAGCAGTTCTTC. This encodes CATSTGGATYNEQFF.